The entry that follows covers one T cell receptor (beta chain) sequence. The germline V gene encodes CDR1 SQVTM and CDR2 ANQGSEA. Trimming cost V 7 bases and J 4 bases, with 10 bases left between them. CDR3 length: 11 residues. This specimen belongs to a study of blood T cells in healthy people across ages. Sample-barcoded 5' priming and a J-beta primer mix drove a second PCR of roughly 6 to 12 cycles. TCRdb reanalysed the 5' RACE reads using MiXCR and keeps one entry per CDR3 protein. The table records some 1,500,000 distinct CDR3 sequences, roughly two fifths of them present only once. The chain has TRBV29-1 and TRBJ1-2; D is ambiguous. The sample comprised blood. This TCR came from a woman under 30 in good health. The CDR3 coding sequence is TGCAGCGGTGTTTTAGGCTATGGCTACACCTTC. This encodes CSGVLGYGYTF.